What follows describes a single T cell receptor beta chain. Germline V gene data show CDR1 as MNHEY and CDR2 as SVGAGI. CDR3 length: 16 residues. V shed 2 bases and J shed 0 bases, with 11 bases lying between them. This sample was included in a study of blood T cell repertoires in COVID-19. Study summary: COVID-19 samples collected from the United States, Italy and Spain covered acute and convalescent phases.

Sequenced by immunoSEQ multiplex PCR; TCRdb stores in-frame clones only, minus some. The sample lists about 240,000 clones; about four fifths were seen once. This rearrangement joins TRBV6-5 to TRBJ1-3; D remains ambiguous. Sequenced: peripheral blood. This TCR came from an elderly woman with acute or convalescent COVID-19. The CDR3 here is CASSYLPSSSGNTIYF. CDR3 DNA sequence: TGTGCCAGCAGTTACCTCCCTTCGAGCTCTGGAAACACCATATATTTT.